These T cell receptor beta chains were read from a single sample in a study of OX40 agonist ivuxolimab in advanced cancers. TCRdb keeps only in-frame clones here, not all; method: immunoSEQ multiplex PCR. Among some 60,000 clones listed, around 84% were seen once. The sequenced sample was CD4+ or CD8+ T cells sorted from blood, obtained in a trial of the OX40 agonist ivuxolimab. These TCRs come from an adult with an advanced solid tumor such as melanoma, head and neck, liver or kidney cancer. Both conserved end residues are part of each CDR3. D genes are given only for firm matches. The listing skips clone size in some rows; elsewhere it reads once, few, many or a size class.

V	J	size	D	length	DNA	CDR3
TRBV6-5	TRBJ1-5	once	.	16	TGTGCCAGCAGTTACGGGGGTTGGGGGGCCGGCCAGCCCCAGCATTTT	CASSYGGWGAGQPQHF
TRBV19	TRBJ2-1	few	.	17	TGTGCCAGTAGTACTACCCGCACAGGAAGGGTCTACAATGAGCAGTTCTTC	CASSTTRTGRVYNEQFF
TRBV19	TRBJ2-5	.	TRBD1	16	TGTGCCAGTAGTCCCCGTGTGACAGGGGGCGCGGAGACCCAGTACTTC	CASSPRVTGGAETQYF
TRBV5-1	TRBJ2-7	.	.	14	TGCGCCAGCAGCGTTGGGGACCACTCCTACGAGCAGTACTTC	CASSVGDHSYEQYF
TRBV15	TRBJ2-5	.	.	15	TGTGCCACCAGCACCGTAGAAGCGGCCCAAGAGACCCAGTACTTC	CATSTVEAAQETQYF
TRBV19	TRBJ2-5	.	.	14	TGTGCCAGTAACGGGAACGATGGTCGAAAGACCCAGTACTTC	CASNGNDGRKTQYF
TRBV6-5	TRBJ2-5	.	.	16	TGTGCCAGCAGTTACTCCACACCCTCATGGTTGGAGACCCAGTACTTC	CASSYSTPSWLETQYF
TRBV9	TRBJ2-7	.	TRBD2	16	TGTGCCAGCAGCCCCGGATCGACTAGCGGAACCTACGAGCAGTACTTC	CASSPGSTSGTYEQYF
TRBV28	TRBJ2-1	few	TRBD2	15	TGTGCCAGCAGTCCACCGGGACTAGCCTTCAATGAGCAGTTCTTC	CASSPPGLAFNEQFF
TRBV29-1	TRBJ1-2	.	.	13	TGCAGCGTTGACATGCCTGTGGGCTATGGCTACACCTTC	CSVDMPVGYGYTF
TRBV7-6	TRBJ2-1	.	.	13	TGTGCCAGCAGCCAAGACAGGATCTATGAGCAGTTCTTC	CASSQDRIYEQFF
TRBV28	TRBJ2-1	few	TRBD1	13	TGTGCCAGCAGTTTTGGGGGACAGACTGAGCAGTTCTTC	CASSFGGQTEQFF
TRBV2	TRBJ2-2	.	TRBD1	13	TGTGCCAGCAGCGGACAGGGTCCCGGGGAGCTGTTTTTT	CASSGQGPGELFF
TRBV19	TRBJ2-7	.	TRBD1	14	TGTGCCAGTAGTTCCGGGACAGGGTCCTACGAGCAGTACTTC	CASSSGTGSYEQYF
TRBV6-5	TRBJ1-5	.	.	13	TGTGCCAGCAGCCCTACGGGCAATCAGCCCCAGCATTTT	CASSPTGNQPQHF
TRBV29-1	TRBJ1-2	few	.	12	TGCAGCGTTCTGGAGGGAGGTTATGGCTACACCTTC	CSVLEGGYGYTF
TRBV6-1	TRBJ1-1	once	TRBD1	12	TGTGCCAGCGGACAGGGGTACACTGAAGCTTTCTTT	CASGQGYTEAFF
TRBV9	TRBJ1-2	once	.	12	TGTGCCAGCAGCAGGGAACAATATGGCTACACCTTC	CASSREQYGYTF
TRBV28	TRBJ1-6	.	.	16	TGTGCCAGCGAACGTCCAGGGAGCTCCTATAATTCACCCCTCCACTTT	CASERPGSSYNSPLHF
TRBV6-6	TRBJ2-2	.	TRBD2	16	TGTGCCAGCAGTTACTGGTTAGCGGGGGGCACCGGGGAGCTGTTTTTT	CASSYWLAGGTGELFF
TRBV2	TRBJ1-6	.	.	15	TGTGCCAGCAGGAGTAATAGAGTTTTAAGTTCACCCCTCCACTTT	CASRSNRVLSSPLHF
TRBV28	TRBJ1-6	.	.	14	TGTGCCAGCAGTATCGGGCAGCTTAATTCACCCCTCCACTTT	CASSIGQLNSPLHF
TRBV28	TRBJ2-7	.	TRBD1	14	TGTGCCAGCAGTTTGGACAGGACTTCCTACGAGCAGTACTTC	CASSLDRTSYEQYF
TRBV7-2	TRBJ2-3	.	TRBD2	16	TGTGCCAGCAGCTTAGTCAGCGGGGGGTTTACAGATACGCAGTATTTT	CASSLVSGGFTDTQYF
TRBV2	TRBJ2-7	.	.	14	TGTGCCAGCAGTGTAAGTCCAGGGGACTACGAGCAGTACTTC	CASSVSPGDYEQYF
TRBV7-9	TRBJ2-7	.	.	15	TGTGCCAGCAGCTTAGCGGGGTGGCAGGGATACGAGCAGTACTTC	CASSLAGWQGYEQYF
TRBV5-6	TRBJ2-5	.	.	16	TGTGCCAGCAGCCAGGGACCGCCCCTGGACCAAGAGACCCAGTACTTC	CASSQGPPLDQETQYF
TRBV28	TRBJ1-5	few	.	18	TGTGCCAGCAGTTTAAGGGGGGCAGCTTCTTATAGCAATCAGCCCCAGCATTTT	CASSLRGAASYSNQPQHF
TRBV6-1	TRBJ1-5	.	.	14	TGTGCCAGCCTACTCCGCCTCGAGGGCCAGCCCCAGCATTTT	CASLLRLEGQPQHF
TRBV30	TRBJ2-2	.	TRBD1	14	TGTGCCTGGAGCGACAGGGTAGACACCGGGGAGCTGTTTTTT	CAWSDRVDTGELFF
TRBV11-2	TRBJ2-2	.	.	16	TGTGCCAGCAGCTCCAACAGGCCCTCGAACACCGGGGAGCTGTTTTTT	CASSSNRPSNTGELFF
TRBV6-1	TRBJ1-4	.	.	13	TGTGCCAGCAGTCCCGGGTTAAATGAAAAACTGTTTTTT	CASSPGLNEKLFF
TRBV6-1	TRBJ2-5	.	.	14	TGTGCCAGCAGCGCCGGACTTGTCCAAGAGACCCAGTACTTC	CASSAGLVQETQYF
TRBV6-6	TRBJ1-2	.	TRBD1	11	TGTGCCAGCGAGGGGGCAAATGGCTACACCTTC	CASEGANGYTF
TRBV10-1	TRBJ2-1	.	.	11	TGCGCCAGCAGTGACGAGGGAGAGCAGTTCTTC	CASSDEGEQFF
TRBV6-6	TRBJ2-7	.	TRBD2	16	TGTGCCAGCAGAAAACGCTCGGTAGCGGGAGTCTACGAGCAGTACTTC	CASRKRSVAGVYEQYF
TRBV2	TRBJ2-7	.	.	14	TGTGCCAGCAGACTCCGGGCCGGGTCCTACGAGCAGTACTTC	CASRLRAGSYEQYF
TRBV7-2	TRBJ1-5	.	TRBD1	13	TGTGCCAGCAGCTTTGACAGGGGTCAGCCCCAGCATTTT	CASSFDRGQPQHF
TRBV5-1	TRBJ1-1	once	.	14	TGCGCCAGCAGCTGGACACCTTCGAACACTGAAGCTTTCTTT	CASSWTPSNTEAFF
TRBV7-9	TRBJ1-2	.	.	14	TGTGCCAGCAGCCCGGGGCAGGGGAACTATGGCTACACCTTC	CASSPGQGNYGYTF
TRBV10-3	TRBJ1-4	.	TRBD1	15	TGTGCCATCAGTGAGCCGACAGGGGGCTCTGAAAAACTGTTTTTT	CAISEPTGGSEKLFF